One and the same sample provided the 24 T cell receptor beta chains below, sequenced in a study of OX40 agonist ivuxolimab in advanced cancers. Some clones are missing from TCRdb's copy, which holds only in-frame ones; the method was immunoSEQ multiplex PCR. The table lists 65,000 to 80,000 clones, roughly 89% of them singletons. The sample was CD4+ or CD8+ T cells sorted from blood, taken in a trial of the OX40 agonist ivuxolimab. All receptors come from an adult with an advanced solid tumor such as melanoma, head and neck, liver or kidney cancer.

This CDR3 is CASSPSTRAEQYF. CDR3 sequence (DNA): TGTGCCAGCAGCCCCTCGACTAGAGCCGAGCAGTACTTC. This sequence joins TRBV7-9 and TRBJ2-7, with D possibly matching TRBD2 (6 bases). The CDR3 has 13 amino acids. Trimming stripped 5 bases from V and 6 bases from J, with 14 bases between. Germline V lookup: CDR1 SEHNR, CDR2 FQNEAQ (reference sequence).

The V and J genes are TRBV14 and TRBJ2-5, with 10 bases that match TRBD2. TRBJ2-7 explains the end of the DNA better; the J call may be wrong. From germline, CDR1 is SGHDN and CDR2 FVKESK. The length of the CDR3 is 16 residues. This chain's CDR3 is CASSQIGTSVSYEQYF. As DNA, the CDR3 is TGTGCCAGCAGCCAAATCGGGACTAGCGTCTCCTACGAGCAGTACTTC.

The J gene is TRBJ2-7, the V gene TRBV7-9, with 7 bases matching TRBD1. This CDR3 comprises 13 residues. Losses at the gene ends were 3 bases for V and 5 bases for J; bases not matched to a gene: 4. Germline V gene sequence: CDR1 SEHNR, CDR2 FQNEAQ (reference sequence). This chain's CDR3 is CASSFNRGHEQYF. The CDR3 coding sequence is TGTGCCAGCAGCTTCAACAGGGGCCACGAGCAGTACTTC. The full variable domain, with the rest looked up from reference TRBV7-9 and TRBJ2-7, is DTGVSQNPRHKITKRGQNVTFRCDPISEHNRLYWYRQTLGQGPEFLTYFQNEAQLEKSRLLSDRFSAERPKGSFSTLEIQRTEQGDSAMYLCASSFNRGHEQYFGPGTRLTVT.

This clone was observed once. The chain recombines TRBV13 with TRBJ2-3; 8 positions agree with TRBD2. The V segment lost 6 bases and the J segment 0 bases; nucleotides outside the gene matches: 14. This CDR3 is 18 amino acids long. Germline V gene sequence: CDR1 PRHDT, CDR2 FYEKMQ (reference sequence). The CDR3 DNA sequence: TGTGCCAGCAGGATATGGGGTAGCGGGGCCCTCAGCACAGATACGCAGTATTTT. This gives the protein CASRIWGSGALSTDTQYF.

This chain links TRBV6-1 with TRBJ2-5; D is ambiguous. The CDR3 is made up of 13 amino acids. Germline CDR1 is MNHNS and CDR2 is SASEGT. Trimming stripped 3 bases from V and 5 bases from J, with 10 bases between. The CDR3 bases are TGTGCCAGCAGTGATGCTCAAAGGGAGACCCAGTACTTC. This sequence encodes CASSDAQRETQYF.

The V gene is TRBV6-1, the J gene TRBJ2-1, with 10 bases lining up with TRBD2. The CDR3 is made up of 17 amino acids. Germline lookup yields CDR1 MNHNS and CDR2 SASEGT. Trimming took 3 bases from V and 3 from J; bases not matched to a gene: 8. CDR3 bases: TGTGCCAGCAGTGATGCGGGACTAGCGTACTTCTACAATGAGCAGTTCTTC. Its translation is CASSDAGLAYFYNEQFF.

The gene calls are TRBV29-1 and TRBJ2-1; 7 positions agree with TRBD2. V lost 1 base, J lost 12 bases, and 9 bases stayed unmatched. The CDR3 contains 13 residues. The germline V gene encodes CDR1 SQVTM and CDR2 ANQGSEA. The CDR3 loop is CSVEVRDYLGQFF. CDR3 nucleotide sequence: TGCAGCGTTGAAGTCCGGGACTACCTAGGGCAGTTCTTC.

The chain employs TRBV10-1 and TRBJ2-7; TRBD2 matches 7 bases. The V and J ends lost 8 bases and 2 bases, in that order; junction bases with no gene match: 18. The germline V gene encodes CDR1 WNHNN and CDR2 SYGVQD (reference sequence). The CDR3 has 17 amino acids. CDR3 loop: CASRLPPTRGSPYEQYF. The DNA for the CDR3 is TGCGCCAGCCGACTACCACCCACCCGCGGGAGCCCCTACGAGCAGTACTTC.

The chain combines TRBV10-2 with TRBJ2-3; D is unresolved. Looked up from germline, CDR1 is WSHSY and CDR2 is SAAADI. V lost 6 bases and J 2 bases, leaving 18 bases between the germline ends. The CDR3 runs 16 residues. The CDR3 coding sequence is TGCGCCAGCAGACTTCTAGTGCCCCTCTCCACAGATACGCAGTATTTT. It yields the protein CASRLLVPLSTDTQYF.

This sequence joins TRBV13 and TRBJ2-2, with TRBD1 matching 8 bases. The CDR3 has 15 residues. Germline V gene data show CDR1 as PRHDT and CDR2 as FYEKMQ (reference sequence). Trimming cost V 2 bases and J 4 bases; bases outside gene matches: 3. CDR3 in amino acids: CASSLTGQGTGELFF. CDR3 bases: TGTGCCAGCAGCTTAACCGGACAGGGCACCGGGGAGCTGTTTTTT. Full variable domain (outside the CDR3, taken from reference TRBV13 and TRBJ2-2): AAGVIQSPRHLIKEKRETATLKCYPIPRHDTVYWYQQGPGQDPQFLISFYEKMQSDKGSIPDRFSAQQFSDYHSELNMSSLELGDSALYFCASSLTGQGTGELFFGEGSRLTVL.

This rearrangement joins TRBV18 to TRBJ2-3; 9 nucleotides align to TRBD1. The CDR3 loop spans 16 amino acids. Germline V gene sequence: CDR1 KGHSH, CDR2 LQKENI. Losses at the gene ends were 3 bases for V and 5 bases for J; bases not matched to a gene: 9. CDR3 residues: CASSPGQGLIQDTQYF. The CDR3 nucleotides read TGTGCCAGCTCACCCGGACAGGGGCTGATCCAAGATACGCAGTATTTT.

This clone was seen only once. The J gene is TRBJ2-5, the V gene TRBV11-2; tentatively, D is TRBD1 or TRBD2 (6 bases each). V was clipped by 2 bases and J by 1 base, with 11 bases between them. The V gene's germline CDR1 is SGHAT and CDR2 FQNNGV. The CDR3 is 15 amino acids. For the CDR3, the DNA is TGTGCCAGCAGCTTACCGGGGGCTATCCAAGAGACCCAGTACTTC. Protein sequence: CASSLPGAIQETQYF.

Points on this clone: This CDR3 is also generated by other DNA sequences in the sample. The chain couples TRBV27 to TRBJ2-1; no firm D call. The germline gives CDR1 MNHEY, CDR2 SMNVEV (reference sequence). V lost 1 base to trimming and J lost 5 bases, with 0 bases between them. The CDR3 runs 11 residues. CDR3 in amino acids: CASSLYNEQFF. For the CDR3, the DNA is TGTGCCAGCAGTTTATACAATGAGCAGTTCTTC.

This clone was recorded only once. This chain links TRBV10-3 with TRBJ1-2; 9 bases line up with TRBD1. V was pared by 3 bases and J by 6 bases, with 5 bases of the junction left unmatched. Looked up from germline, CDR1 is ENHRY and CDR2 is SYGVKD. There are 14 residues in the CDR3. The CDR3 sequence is CAISDPGTGNGYTF. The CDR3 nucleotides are TGTGCCATCAGTGACCCCGGGACAGGGAATGGCTACACCTTC.

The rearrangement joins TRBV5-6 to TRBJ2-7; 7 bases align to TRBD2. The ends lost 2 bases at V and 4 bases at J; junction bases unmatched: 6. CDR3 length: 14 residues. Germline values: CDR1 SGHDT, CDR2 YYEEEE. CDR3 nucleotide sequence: TGTGCCAGCAGCTTTACTAGCGTCATTTACGAGCAGTACTTC. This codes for CASSFTSVIYEQYF.

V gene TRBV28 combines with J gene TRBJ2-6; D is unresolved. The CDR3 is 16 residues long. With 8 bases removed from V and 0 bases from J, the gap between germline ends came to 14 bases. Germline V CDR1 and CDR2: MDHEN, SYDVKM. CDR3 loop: CASGHPTLSGANVLTF. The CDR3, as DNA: TGTGCCAGCGGGCACCCTACCCTCTCTGGGGCCAACGTCCTGACTTTC.

The CDR3 reads CASSLTGASTDTQYF. The CDR3 bases are TGTGCCAGCAGCTTAACGGGAGCTAGCACAGATACGCAGTATTTT. The chain carries TRBV7-3 and TRBJ2-3; tentative D call: TRBD2 (5 bases). This CDR3 spans 15 amino acids. The V end lost 0 bases, the J end lost 0 bases, and 7 bases lay between the germline ends. CDR1 SGHTA and CDR2 FQGTGA come from the germline V gene.

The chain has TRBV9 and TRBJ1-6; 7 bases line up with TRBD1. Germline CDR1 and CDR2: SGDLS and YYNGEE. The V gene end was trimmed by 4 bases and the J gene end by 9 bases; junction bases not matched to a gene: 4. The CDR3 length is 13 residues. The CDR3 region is CASSPGGSSPLHF. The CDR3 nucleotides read TGTGCCAGCAGCCCAGGGGGGAGTTCACCCCTCCACTTT.

The CDR3 protein is CASSRTKGADTQYF. The CDR3 DNA reads as TGTGCCAGCAGCAGGACCAAGGGGGCAGATACGCAGTATTTT. The chain combines TRBV6-5 with TRBJ2-3; D possibly corresponds to TRBD1 (6 bases). Germline V CDR1 and CDR2: MNHEY, SVGAGI. The CDR3 runs 14 residues. Trimming removed 6 bases at V and 4 bases at J, with 14 bases between.

CDR3 sequence: CASSSAKNIQYF. DNA for the CDR3: TGTGCCAGCAGTTCAGCCAAAAACATTCAGTACTTC. This rearrangement joins TRBV28 to TRBJ2-4; D is ambiguous. The V gene's germline CDR1 is MDHEN and CDR2 SYDVKM. This CDR3 comprises 12 residues. Trimming stripped 4 bases from V and 0 bases from J, with 1 base between.

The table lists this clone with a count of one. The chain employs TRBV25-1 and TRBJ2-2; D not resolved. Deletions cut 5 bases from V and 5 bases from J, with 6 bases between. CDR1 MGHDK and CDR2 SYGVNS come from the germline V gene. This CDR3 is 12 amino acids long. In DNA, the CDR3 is TGTGCCAGCAGTTTGGGTACCGGGGAGCTGTTTTTT. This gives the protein CASSLGTGELFF.

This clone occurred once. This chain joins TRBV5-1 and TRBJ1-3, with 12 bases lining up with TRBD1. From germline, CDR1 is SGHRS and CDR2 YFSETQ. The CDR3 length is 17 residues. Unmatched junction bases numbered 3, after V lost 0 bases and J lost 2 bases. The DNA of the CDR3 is TGCGCCAGCAGCTTGGAGGGACAGGGGGCACCTGGAAACACCATATATTTT. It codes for CASSLEGQGAPGNTIYF.

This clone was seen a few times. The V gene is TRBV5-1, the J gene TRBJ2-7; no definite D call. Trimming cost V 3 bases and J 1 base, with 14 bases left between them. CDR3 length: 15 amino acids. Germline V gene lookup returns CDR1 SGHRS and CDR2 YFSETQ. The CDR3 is CASSSSNDQSYEQYF. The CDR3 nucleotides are TGCGCCAGCAGCTCGAGTAACGACCAGTCCTACGAGCAGTACTTC.

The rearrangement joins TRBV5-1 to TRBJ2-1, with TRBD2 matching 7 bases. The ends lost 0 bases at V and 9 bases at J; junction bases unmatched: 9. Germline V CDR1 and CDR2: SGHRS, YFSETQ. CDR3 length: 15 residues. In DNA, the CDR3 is TGCGCCAGCAGCTTGGATCTAGCGGAGGCCCGTGAGCAGTTCTTC. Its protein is CASSLDLAEAREQFF.